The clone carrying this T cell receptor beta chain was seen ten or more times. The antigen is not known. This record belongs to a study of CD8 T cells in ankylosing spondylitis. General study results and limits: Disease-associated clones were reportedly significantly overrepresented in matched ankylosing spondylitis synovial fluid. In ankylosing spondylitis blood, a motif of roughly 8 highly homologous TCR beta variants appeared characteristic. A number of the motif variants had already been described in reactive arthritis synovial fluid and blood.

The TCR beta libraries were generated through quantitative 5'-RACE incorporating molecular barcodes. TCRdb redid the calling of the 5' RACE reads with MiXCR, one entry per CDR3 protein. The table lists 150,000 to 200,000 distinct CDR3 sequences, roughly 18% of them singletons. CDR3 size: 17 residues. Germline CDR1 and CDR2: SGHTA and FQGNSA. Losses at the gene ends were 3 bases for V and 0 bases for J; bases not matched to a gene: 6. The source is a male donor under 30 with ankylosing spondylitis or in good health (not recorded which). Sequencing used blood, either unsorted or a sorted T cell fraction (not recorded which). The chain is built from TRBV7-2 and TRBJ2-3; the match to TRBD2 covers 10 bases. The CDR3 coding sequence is TGTGCCAGCAGCTTGCAACTAGCGGGAATTAGCACAGATACGCAGTATTTT. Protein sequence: CASSLQLAGISTDTQYF. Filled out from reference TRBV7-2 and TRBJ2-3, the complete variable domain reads GAGVSQSPSNKVTEKGKDVELRCDPISGHTALYWYRQSLGQGLEFLIYFQGNSAPDKSGLPSDRFSAERTGGSVSTLTIQRTQQEDSAVYLCASSLQLAGISTDTQYFGPGTRLTVL.